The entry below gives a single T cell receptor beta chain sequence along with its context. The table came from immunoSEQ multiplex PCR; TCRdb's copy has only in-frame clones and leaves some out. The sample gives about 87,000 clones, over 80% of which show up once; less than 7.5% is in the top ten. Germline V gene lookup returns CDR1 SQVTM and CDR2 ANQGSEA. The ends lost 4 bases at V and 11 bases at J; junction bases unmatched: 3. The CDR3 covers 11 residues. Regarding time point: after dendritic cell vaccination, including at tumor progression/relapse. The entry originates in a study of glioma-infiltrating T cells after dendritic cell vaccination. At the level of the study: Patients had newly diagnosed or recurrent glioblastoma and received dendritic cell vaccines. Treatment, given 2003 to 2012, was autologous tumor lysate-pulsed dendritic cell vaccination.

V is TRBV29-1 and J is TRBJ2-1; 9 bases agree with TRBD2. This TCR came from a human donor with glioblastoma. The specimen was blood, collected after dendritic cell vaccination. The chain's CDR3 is CSVGLAGKQFF. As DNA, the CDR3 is TGCAGCGTTGGGCTAGCGGGGAAGCAGTTCTTC.